The source of this TCR beta chain is a study of blood T cell repertoires in COVID-19. Study at large: Samples taken during acute and convalescent COVID-19 were collected in the United States, Italy and Spain. PBMCs, B-cell-depleted T cells, or T cells were the source of the cDNA or gDNA that made up the material.

Only in-frame clones appear in the TCRdb table, and some are missing; sequencing was by immunoSEQ multiplex PCR. The data show roughly 160,000 clones, with roughly 86% seen just once and roughly 2.7% held by the top ten. Germline CDR1 reads MNHEY; CDR2 reads SVGAGI. This CDR3 is 15 amino acids long. With 0 bases removed from V and 5 bases from J, the gap between germline ends came to 14 bases. The sample taken for sequencing was peripheral blood. The chain recombines TRBV6-5 with TRBJ2-7; weak D call: TRBD2 (6 bases). The receptor's source is a woman of 80 years or more with COVID-19, enrolled during active disease. CDR3 sequence: CASSYSFTSPHEQYF. CDR3 bases: TGTGCCAGCAGTTACTCGTTCACTAGCCCACACGAGCAGTACTTC.